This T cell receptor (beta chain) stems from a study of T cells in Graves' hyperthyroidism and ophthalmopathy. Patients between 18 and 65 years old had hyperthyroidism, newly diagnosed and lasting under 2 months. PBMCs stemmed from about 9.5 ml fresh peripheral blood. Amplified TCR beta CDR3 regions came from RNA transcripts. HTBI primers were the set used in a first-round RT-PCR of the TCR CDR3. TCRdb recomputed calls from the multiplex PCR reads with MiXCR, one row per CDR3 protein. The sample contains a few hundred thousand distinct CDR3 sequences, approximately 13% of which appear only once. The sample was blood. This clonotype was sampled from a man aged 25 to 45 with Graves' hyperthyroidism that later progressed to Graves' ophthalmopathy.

Written as DNA, the CDR3 is TGTGCCATCAGTGAGGGACAGGGGGGAGATACGCAGTATTTT. As protein: CAISEGQGGDTQYF. This chain links TRBV10-3 with TRBJ2-3; 10 bases fit TRBD1. The V segment lost 2 bases and the J segment 5 bases; nucleotides outside the gene matches: 1. The CDR3 runs 14 residues. CDR1 ENHRY and CDR2 SYGVKD come from the germline V gene.